One sample yielded the 8 T cell receptor beta chains listed below, sequenced in a study of blood T cell repertoires in COVID-19. Assay used: immunoSEQ multiplex PCR; TCRdb lists only in-frame clones, some missing. The sample has hundreds of thousands of clones; 70% to 90% are singletons. Sequencing used peripheral blood. The receptors derive from a woman aged 60-70 years with acute or convalescent COVID-19.

V and J are TRBV19 and TRBJ1-2; TRBD1 matches at 8 bases. J gave up 2 bases and V 5 bases, and 13 bases lay outside the gene matches. Germline CDR1 LNHDA, CDR2 SQIVND (reference sequence). CDR3 length: 17 amino acids. The CDR3 protein is CASSFGQGVFINYGYTF. Here the CDR3 DNA reads TGTGCCAGTAGTTTTGGACAGGGAGTATTTATCAACTATGGCTACACCTTC.

The V call is TRBV5-6, the J call TRBJ1-2; no firm D call. Germline values: CDR1 SGHDT, CDR2 YYEEEE. The CDR3 length is 11 residues. V lost 3 bases, J lost 8 bases, and 8 bases lay in between. Here the CDR3 reads CASSSEGGYTF. The CDR3 DNA reads as TGTGCCAGCAGCTCCGAGGGAGGCTACACCTTC. Full variable domain (remainder filled in from reference TRBV5-6 and TRBJ1-2): DAGVTQSPTHLIKTRGQQVTLRCSPKSGHDTVSWYQQALGQGPQFIFQYYEEEERQRGNFPDRFSGHQFPNYSSELNVNALLLGDSALYLCASSSEGGYTFGSGTRLTVV.

The rearrangement links TRBV7-2 to TRBJ1-4; D remains unclear. CDR1 is SGHTA, CDR2 FQGNSA, per germline. Trimming took 4 bases from V and 5 from J, leaving 14 bases between them. The CDR3 is made up of 15 amino acids. CDR3 sequence (DNA): TGTGCCAGCAGCTCCCGCCGGGCGGGGAATGAAAAACTGTTTTTT. Residues: CASSSRRAGNEKLFF.

This clone was seen only once. The CDR3 DNA reads TGCAGCGGCCGACTAGCGCAAGAGACCCAGTACTTC. Translation gives CSGRLAQETQYF. The rearrangement links TRBV29-1 to TRBJ2-5, with 8 bases fitting TRBD2. CDR3 length equals 12 residues. V lost 7 bases and J lost 2; bases outside the gene matches: 3. The V gene's germline CDR1 is SQVTM and CDR2 ANQGSEA.

The chain couples TRBV30 to TRBJ1-1; possible D gene TRBD1, 5 bases. With 2 bases removed from V and 4 bases from J, the gap between germline ends came to 14 bases. Germline V CDR1 and CDR2: GTSNPN, SVGIG (reference sequence). The CDR3 extends over 14 amino acids. The DNA of the CDR3 is TGTGCCTGGAGTACAGACAGTCGGACCACTGAAGCTTTCTTT. Translated, it gives CAWSTDSRTTEAFF.

This clone appeared a few times. The chain carries TRBV27 and TRBJ2-3; TRBD2 agrees at 10 bases. The V gene end was trimmed by 0 bases and the J gene end by 8 bases; junction bases not matched to a gene: 8. CDR1 is MNHEY and CDR2 is SMNVEV in the germline V gene (reference sequence). The CDR3 extends over 16 amino acids. CDR3 sequence reads: CASSLSSAGGQVTQYF. DNA of the CDR3: TGTGCCAGCAGTTTATCGTCAGCGGGAGGGCAAGTTACGCAGTATTTT.

The chain carries TRBV7-9 and TRBJ2-3; 8 bases map to TRBD1. This CDR3 contains 16 residues. Trimming cost V 8 bases and J 4 bases; bases outside gene matches: 14. The germline CDR1 and CDR2 sequences are SEHNR and FQNEAQ (reference sequence). This CDR3 is CASLPPGRGRADTQYF. The DNA for the CDR3 is TGTGCCAGCTTACCCCCAGGCAGGGGGCGGGCAGATACGCAGTATTTT.

The sample holds one count of this clone. The DNA for the CDR3 is TGTGCCAGCAGCTTGTACACAGCCTACGAGCAGTACTTC. Protein sequence: CASSLYTAYEQYF. This sequence joins TRBV7-3 and TRBJ2-7; no clear D gene. Germline CDR1 SGHTA, CDR2 FQGTGA. This CDR3 is built from 13 residues. V lost 3 bases to trimming and J lost 2 bases, with 8 bases between them.